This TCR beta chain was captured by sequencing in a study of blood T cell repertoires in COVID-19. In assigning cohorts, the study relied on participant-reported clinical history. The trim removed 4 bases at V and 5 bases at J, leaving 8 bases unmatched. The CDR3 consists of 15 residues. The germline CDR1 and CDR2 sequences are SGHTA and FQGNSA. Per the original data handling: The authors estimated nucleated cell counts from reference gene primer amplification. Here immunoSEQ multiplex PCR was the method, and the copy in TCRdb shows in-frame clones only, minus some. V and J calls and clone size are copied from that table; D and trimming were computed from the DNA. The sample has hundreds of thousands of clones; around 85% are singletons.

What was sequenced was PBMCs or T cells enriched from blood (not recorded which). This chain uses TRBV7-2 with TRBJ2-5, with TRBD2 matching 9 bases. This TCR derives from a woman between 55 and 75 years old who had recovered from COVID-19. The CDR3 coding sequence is TGTGCCAGCAGCTCGCTAGCGGGGCTAGTGGAGACCCAGTACTTC. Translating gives CASSSLAGLVETQYF.